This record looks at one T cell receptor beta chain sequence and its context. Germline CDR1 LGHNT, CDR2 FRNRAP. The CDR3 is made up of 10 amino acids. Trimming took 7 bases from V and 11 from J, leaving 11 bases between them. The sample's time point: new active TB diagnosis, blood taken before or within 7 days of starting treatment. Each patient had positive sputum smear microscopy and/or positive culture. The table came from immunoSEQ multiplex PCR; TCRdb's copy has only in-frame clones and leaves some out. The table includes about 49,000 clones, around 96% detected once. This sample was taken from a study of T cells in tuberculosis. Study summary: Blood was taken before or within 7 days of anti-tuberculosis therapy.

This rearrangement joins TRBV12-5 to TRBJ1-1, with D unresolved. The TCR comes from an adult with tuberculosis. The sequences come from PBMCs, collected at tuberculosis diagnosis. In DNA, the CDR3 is TGTGCTAGTGCCCATAGCCGGGCTTTCTTT. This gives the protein CASAHSRAFF.